Listed below are T cell receptor beta chains from one sample, sequenced in a study of T cells after yellow fever vaccination. MiXCR, run by TCRdb on the 5' RACE reads, gives a single entry per CDR3 protein. The profile shows approximately 300,000 distinct CDR3 sequences, about 6.6% of them singletons. The specimen comprised PBMCs, sampled roughly 47 days after the first yellow fever vaccination. Receptors originate from a man younger than 30 who received the YFV17D yellow fever vaccine. CDR3s leave out the opening cysteine and the closing phenylalanine or tryptophan. Fields, in order: V gene, CDR3 length, CDR3 protein.

v_gene: TRBV20-1; len: 11; CDR3aa: SAGQEINYGYT
v_gene: TRBV18; len: 11; CDR3aa: ASSPPGNNEQF
v_gene: TRBV7-2; len: 14; CDR3aa: ASTIYSWGQPDTQY
v_gene: TRBV15; len: 16; CDR3aa: ATSRDALDRGRTDTQY
v_gene: TRBV4-1; len: 13; CDR3aa: ASSQVQGHSYGYT
v_gene: TRBV18; len: 11; CDR3aa: ASSPKGSTEAF
v_gene: TRBV7-2; len: 13; CDR3aa: ASSLGAGGEWPQY
v_gene: TRBV7-6; len: 16; CDR3aa: ASSLADTGVMGDTEAF
v_gene: TRBV4-3; len: 13; CDR3aa: ASSHPDRRDTEAF
v_gene: TRBV28; len: 14; CDR3aa: ASSTISGGARNEQF
v_gene: TRBV7-2; len: 14; CDR3aa: ASSLPNRGPTGELF
v_gene: TRBV15; len: 12; CDR3aa: ATSGGANTGELF
v_gene: TRBV5-1; len: 9; CDR3aa: ASHANTEAF
v_gene: TRBV28; len: 12; CDR3aa: ASSSRRSYNEQF
v_gene: TRBV7-2; len: 14; CDR3aa: ASSSPGLAPTETQY
v_gene: TRBV12-3/TRBV12-4; len: 15; CDR3aa: ASHAGQGFSGANVLT
v_gene: TRBV7-9; len: 12; CDR3aa: ASSYGGVRETQY
v_gene: TRBV3-1; len: 15; CDR3aa: ASSRLGQLGLQETQY
v_gene: TRBV3-1; len: 12; CDR3aa: ASSPVKGGRGAF
v_gene: TRBV7-3; len: 14; CDR3aa: ASSPTGSLAKNIQY
v_gene: TRBV6-1; len: 14; CDR3aa: ASSEAEGASTDTQY
v_gene: TRBV12-3/TRBV12-4; len: 12; CDR3aa: ASSLDRGPGELF
v_gene: TRBV6-2/TRBV6-3; len: 15; CDR3aa: ASSYRNAGGLADTQY
v_gene: TRBV7-8; len: 13; CDR3aa: ASSLASGGSYGYT
v_gene: TRBV7-2; len: 15; CDR3aa: ASSLGQGAGGNQPQH
v_gene: TRBV4-1; len: 19; CDR3aa: ASSQDSVFGGRFSGANVLT
v_gene: TRBV27; len: 12; CDR3aa: ASSLSQAHYEQY
v_gene: TRBV12-3/TRBV12-4; len: 14; CDR3aa: ASTENLGSYNSPLH
v_gene: TRBV20-1; len: 13; CDR3aa: SAPGLSLGTGELF
v_gene: TRBV5-1; len: 11; CDR3aa: ASSGTGGDTQY
v_gene: TRBV29-1; len: 10; CDR3aa: SVARGGEKLF
v_gene: TRBV5-5; len: 12; CDR3aa: ASSLGGWEETQY
v_gene: TRBV4-1; len: 14; CDR3aa: ASSQANMGAGDTQY
v_gene: TRBV5-1; len: 14; CDR3aa: ASSLVPVEYQETQY
v_gene: TRBV6-4; len: 13; CDR3aa: ASSDSSGGNNEQF
v_gene: TRBV3-1; len: 17; CDR3aa: ASSQDIAGGSSGANVLT
v_gene: TRBV5-1; len: 13; CDR3aa: ASSLDLPSTDTQY
v_gene: TRBV5-1; len: 13; CDR3aa: ASSLHGRMNTEAF
v_gene: TRBV5-1; len: 14; CDR3aa: ASSWGTGTTNEKLF
v_gene: TRBV18; len: 14; CDR3aa: ASSPSAHSSTDTQY
v_gene: TRBV3-1; len: 15; CDR3aa: ASSFSQRGTNQETQY
v_gene: TRBV4-2; len: 11; CDR3aa: ASSQAMNTEAF
v_gene: TRBV12-3/TRBV12-4; len: 13; CDR3aa: ASSYGGGVVDTQY
v_gene: TRBV4-1; len: 13; CDR3aa: ASSQVGGGTDTQY
v_gene: TRBV27; len: 12; CDR3aa: ASSLWLGSYGYT
v_gene: TRBV20-1; len: 12; CDR3aa: CARDPTSTDTQY
v_gene: TRBV9; len: 11; CDR3aa: ASRSPGGNEQF
v_gene: TRBV29-1; len: 11; CDR3aa: SVGHTNTGELF
v_gene: TRBV7-2; len: 11; CDR3aa: ASSFIGYTEAF
v_gene: TRBV12-3/TRBV12-4; len: 15; CDR3aa: ASSYWTGGSFSTEAF
v_gene: TRBV29-1; len: 13; CDR3aa: SLKRGYRPTDTQY
v_gene: TRBV12-3/TRBV12-4; len: 12; CDR3aa: ASSWGRRVAEAF
v_gene: TRBV12-3/TRBV12-4; len: 11; CDR3aa: ASSPTGFGEQY
v_gene: TRBV6-1; len: 11; CDR3aa: ASRTGIGSPLH
v_gene: TRBV25-1; len: 20; CDR3aa: ASSEGDRELAGAITSHNEQF
v_gene: TRBV5-1; len: 13; CDR3aa: ASSLTGASARIQY
v_gene: TRBV29-1; len: 13; CDR3aa: SVGGQGAITGELF
v_gene: TRBV12-3/TRBV12-4; len: 11; CDR3aa: ASSSEIPYGYT
v_gene: TRBV11-2; len: 18; CDR3aa: ASSLQGSGQPLFGTDTQY